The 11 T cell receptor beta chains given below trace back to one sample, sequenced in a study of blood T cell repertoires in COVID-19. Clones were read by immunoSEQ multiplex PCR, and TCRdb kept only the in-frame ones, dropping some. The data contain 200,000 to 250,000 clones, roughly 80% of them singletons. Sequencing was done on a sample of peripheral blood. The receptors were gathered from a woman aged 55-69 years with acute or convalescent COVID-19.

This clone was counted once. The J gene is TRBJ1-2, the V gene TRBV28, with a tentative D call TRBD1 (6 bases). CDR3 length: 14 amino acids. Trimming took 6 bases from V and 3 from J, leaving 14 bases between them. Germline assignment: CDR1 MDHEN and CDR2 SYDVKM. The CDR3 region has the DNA TGTGCCAGCAGGCTCGCAGGGGACGACTATGGCTACACCTTC. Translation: CASRLAGDDYGYTF.

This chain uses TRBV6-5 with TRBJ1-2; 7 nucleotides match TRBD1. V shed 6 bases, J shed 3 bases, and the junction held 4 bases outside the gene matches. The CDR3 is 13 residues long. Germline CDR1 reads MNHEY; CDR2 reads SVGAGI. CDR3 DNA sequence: TGTGCCAGCAGCCGTGACAGGGACTATGGCTACACCTTC. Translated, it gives CASSRDRDYGYTF.

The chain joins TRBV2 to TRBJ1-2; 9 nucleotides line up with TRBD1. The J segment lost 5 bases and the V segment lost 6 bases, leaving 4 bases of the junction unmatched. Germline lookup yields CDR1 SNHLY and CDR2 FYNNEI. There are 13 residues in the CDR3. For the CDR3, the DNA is TGTGCCAGCAGCGCCGGACAGGGGTATGGCTACACCTTC. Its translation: CASSAGQGYGYTF.

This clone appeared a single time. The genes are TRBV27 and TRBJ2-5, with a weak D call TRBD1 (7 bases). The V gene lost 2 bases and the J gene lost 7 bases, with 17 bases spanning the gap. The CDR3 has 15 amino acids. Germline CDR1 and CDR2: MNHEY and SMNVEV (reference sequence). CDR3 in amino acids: CASSLQGPGGRTQYF. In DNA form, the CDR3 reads TGTGCCAGCAGTTTACAGGGGCCAGGGGGGAGGACCCAGTACTTC.

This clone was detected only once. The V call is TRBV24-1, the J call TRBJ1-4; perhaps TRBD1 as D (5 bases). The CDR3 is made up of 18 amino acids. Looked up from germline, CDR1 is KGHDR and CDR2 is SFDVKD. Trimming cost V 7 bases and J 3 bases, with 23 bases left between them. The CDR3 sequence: CATSGLMGLARPNEKLFF. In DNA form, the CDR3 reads TGTGCCACCAGCGGCCTAATGGGGCTGGCGAGGCCTAATGAAAAACTGTTTTTT.

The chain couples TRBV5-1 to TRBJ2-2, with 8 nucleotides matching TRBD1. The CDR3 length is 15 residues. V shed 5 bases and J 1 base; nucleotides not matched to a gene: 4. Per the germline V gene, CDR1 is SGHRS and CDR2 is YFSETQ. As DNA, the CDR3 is TGCGCCAGCAGAGTCGGGACAGGGAACACCGGGGAGCTGTTTTTT. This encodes CASRVGTGNTGELFF.

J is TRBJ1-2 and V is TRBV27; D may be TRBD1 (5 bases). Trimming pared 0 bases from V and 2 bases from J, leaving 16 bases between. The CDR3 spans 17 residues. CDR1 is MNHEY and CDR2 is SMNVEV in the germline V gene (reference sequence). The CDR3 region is CASSLSLLGGLNYGYTF. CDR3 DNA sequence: TGTGCCAGCAGTTTATCCCTTCTCGGGGGTCTAAACTATGGCTACACCTTC.

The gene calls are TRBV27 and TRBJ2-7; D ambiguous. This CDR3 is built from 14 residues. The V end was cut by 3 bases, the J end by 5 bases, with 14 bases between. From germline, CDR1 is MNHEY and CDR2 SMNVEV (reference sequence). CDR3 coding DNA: TGTGCCAGCAGTTTGGCTGGCTTTGATCACGAGCAGTACTTC. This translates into CASSLAGFDHEQYF.

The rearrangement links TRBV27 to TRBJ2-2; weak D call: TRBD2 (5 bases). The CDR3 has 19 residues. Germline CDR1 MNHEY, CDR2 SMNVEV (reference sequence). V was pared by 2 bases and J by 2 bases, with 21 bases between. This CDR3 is CASSLRPVGLAPNTGELFF. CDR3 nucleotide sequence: TGTGCCAGCAGTTTACGACCCGTGGGTTTAGCGCCAAACACCGGGGAGCTGTTTTTT.

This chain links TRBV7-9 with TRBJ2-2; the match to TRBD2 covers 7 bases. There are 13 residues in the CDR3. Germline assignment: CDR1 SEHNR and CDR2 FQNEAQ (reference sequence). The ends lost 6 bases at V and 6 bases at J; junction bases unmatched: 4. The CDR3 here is CASRRAGSGELFF. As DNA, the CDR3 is TGTGCCAGCAGACGAGCGGGGTCCGGGGAGCTGTTTTTT.

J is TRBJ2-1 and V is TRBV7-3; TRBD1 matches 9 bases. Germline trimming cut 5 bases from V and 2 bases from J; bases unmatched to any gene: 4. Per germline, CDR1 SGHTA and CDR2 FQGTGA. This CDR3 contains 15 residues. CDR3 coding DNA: TGTGCCAGCAGCCCCGGGACAGGGCCCTACAATGAGCAGTTCTTC. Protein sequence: CASSPGTGPYNEQFF.